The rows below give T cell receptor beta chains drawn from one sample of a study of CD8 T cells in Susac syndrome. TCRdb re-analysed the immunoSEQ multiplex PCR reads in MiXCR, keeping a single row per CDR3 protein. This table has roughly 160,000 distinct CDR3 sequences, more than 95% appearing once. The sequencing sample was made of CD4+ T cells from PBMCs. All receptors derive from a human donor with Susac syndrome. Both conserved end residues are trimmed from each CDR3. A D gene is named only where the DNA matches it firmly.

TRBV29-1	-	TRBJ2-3	SVSGETDTQY
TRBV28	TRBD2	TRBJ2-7	ASRVAGVSGHYEQY
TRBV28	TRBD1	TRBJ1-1	ASSQGGANTEAF
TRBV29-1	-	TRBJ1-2	SVDLAGLHGYGYT
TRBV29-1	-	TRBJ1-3	SVGTAGNTIY
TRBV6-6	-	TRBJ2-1	ASNRPGAELYNEQF
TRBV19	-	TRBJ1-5	ASSTNDQPQH
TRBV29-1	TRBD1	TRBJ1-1	SVEDPDRGPRNTEAF
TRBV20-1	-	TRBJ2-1	SASGNNEQF
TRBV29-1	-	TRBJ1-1	SVEVGATEAF
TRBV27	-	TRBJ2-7	ASAPLGHYEQY
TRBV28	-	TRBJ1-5	ASRNRSSQPQH
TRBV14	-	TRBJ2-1	ASSPGAPEQF
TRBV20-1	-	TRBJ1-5	SATPPGLGQPQH
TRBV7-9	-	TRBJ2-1	ASSPSTWEQF
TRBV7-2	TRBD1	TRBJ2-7	ASSRDRDYYEQY
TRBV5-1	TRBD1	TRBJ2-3	ASSLGTGGADTQY
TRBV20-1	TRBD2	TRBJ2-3	SARDPRTSGREDTQY
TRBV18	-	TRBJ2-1	ASSPLPLNEQF
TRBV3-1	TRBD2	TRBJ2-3	ASNGDSGDRGTDTQY
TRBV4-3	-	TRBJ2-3	ASSQALANTQY
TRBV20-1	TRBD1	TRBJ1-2	SARLDREANYGYT
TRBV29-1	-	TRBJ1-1	SASSATEAF
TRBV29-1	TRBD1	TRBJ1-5	SVAQGAVLPQH
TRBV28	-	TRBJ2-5	ASSLYLGETQY
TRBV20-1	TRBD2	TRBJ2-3	SARSLAGSTDTQY
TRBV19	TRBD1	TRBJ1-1	ASSITGGAAEAF
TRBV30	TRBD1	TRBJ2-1	AWGTGGVGNEQF
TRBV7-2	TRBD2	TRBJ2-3	ASSRLAISTDTQY
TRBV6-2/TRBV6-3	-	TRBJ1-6	ASSYNARLSPLH
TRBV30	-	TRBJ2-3	AWSVVEDTQY
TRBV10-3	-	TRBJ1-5	ATDSTGKEPQH
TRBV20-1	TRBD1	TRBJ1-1	SADDRGFGTEAF
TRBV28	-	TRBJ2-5	ASSLRNKVDGTQY
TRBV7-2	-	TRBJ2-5	ASSPAMSGETQY
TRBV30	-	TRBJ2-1	AWSVTSWEQF
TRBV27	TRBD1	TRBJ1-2	ASSLGTGGGYGYT
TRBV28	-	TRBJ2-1	ASSLAQDRNNEQF
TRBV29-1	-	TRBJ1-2	SADRMGYT
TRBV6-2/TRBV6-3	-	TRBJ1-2	ASSYRYGYT
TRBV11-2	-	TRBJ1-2	ASSLDSGAAYGYT
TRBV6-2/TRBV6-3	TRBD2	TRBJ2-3	ASSSAGGRSDTQY
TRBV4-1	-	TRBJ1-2	ASSQESGGTRGYT
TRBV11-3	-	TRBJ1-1	ASSSTSSNTEAF
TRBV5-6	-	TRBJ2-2	ASSPTPYRAGELF
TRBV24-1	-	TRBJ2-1	ATSDPGPGEQF
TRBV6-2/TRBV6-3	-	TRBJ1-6	ASSKGQTYNSPLH
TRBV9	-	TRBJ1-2	ASSGGGSYGYT
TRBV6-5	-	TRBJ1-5	ASSYSRYSNQPQH
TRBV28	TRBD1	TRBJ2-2	ASSPGGFGGELF
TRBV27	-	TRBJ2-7	AGLTRPNSYEQY
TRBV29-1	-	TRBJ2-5	SASRGQWETQY
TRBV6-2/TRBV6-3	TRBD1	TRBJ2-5	ASRLRDRMIETQY